Below are 2 T cell receptor beta chains sequenced from a single sample in a study of human T cells and chemical hapten exposure. TCRdb called the RACE reads again in MiXCR, with one record for every CDR3 protein. The sample contains 300,000 to 450,000 distinct CDR3 sequences, approximately 5.1% of which appear only once. The sample's time point: pre-sensitization, week 0. Treatment here: therapeutic diphenylcyclopropenone sensitization with weekly scalp DPC. Sequences were derived from whole blood, sampled in connection with sensitization to the hapten diphenylcyclopropenone (DPC). Every receptor here comes from a woman aged 45-65 years with alopecia areata. Some clones in this sample may be carry-over from other donors' samples.

This clonotype was seen a handful of times. This rearrangement joins TRBV6-5 to TRBJ1-1; D gene uncertain. CDR1 MNHEY and CDR2 SVGAGI come from the germline V gene. Between the trimmed V and J ends, which lost 6 bases and 7 bases, there was a span of 12 bases. This CDR3 is 12 amino acids long. The CDR3 nucleotides read TGTGCCAGCAGAGAGGTACCAGGTGAAGCTTTCTTT. Encoded protein: CASREVPGEAFF.

The chain carries TRBV20-1 and TRBJ2-7, with D maybe TRBD2 (6 bases). Germline V CDR1 and CDR2: DFQATT, SNEGSKA (reference sequence). The CDR3 runs to 15 residues. V shed 0 bases and J shed 3 bases, with 15 bases lying between them. CDR3 residues: CSARDILGTGYEQYF. The CDR3 bases are TGCAGTGCTAGAGATATATTGGGGACTGGCTACGAGCAGTACTTC.